The 14 T cell receptor beta chains below all came from one sample that was sequenced in a study of CD8+ T cells in alopecia areata. Sequencing relied on a cDNA template that was reverse transcribed from extracted RNA. Produced via immunoSEQ multiplex PCR; TCRdb's table is partial and in-frame only. The data contain 120,000 or so clones, over 50% of them singletons. The sample was CD4+ T cells sorted from blood, taken at week 0. These receptors all come from a human donor with alopecia areata.

This clone was seen a handful of times. This sequence joins TRBV2 and TRBJ1-5, with 9 bases that match TRBD1. The V gene's germline CDR1 is SNHLY and CDR2 FYNNEI. The CDR3 consists of 14 residues. The junction had 3 bases not matched to a gene; V was cut back by 5 bases and J by 4 bases. The CDR3 sequence: CASSQTGGNQPQHF. CDR3 sequence (DNA): TGTGCCAGCAGTCAGACAGGGGGGAATCAGCCCCAGCATTTT.

This clone was detected only once. V is TRBV7-9 and J is TRBJ2-5; D gene uncertain. CDR1 is SEHNR, CDR2 FQNEAQ, per germline (reference sequence). The CDR3 covers 15 residues. V lost 1 base and J lost 1, with 10 bases in between. The CDR3 loop reads CASSLGIAFQETQYF. DNA of the CDR3: TGTGCCAGCAGCTTAGGGATTGCGTTCCAAGAGACCCAGTACTTC.

There are a few counts of this clone. The J gene is TRBJ2-1, the V gene TRBV11-2; 7 nucleotides align to TRBD1. The CDR3 has 15 residues. Germline V gene data show CDR1 as SGHAT and CDR2 as FQNNGV. With V trimmed by 5 bases and J by 3 bases, 7 bases remained unmatched. For the CDR3, the DNA is TGTGCCAGCAGCAGTACAGGGGCCCGCTACAATGAGCAGTTCTTC. It is translated as CASSSTGARYNEQFF.

The rearrangement joins TRBV5-5 to TRBJ2-3, with no clear D. V gave up 0 bases and J gave up 5 bases, with 10 bases separating them. Per germline, CDR1 SGHKS and CDR2 YYEKEE (reference sequence). The CDR3 has 14 residues. CDR3 amino acids: CASSLGLHRDTQYF. In DNA form, the CDR3 reads TGTGCCAGCAGCTTGGGTCTACACAGAGATACGCAGTATTTT. The full variable domain, with the rest looked up from reference TRBV5-5 and TRBJ2-3, is DAGVTQSPTHLIKTRGQQVTLRCSPISGHKSVSWYQQVLGQGPQFIFQYYEKEERGRGNFPDRFSARQFPNYSSELNVNALLLGDSALYLCASSLGLHRDTQYFGPGTRLTVL.

In this sample, this clone turned up once. This chain links TRBV5-1 with TRBJ2-1, with D maybe TRBD2 (5 bases). Between the trimmed V and J ends, which lost 2 bases and 5 bases, there was a span of 8 bases. The germline CDR1 and CDR2 sequences are SGHRS and YFSETQ. There are 13 residues in the CDR3. The CDR3 protein is CASSFSGNNEQFF. CDR3 bases: TGCGCCAGCAGCTTTTCGGGGAACAATGAGCAGTTCTTC.

This rearrangement joins TRBV14 to TRBJ2-1, with unresolved D. The CDR3 contains 15 residues. V was shortened by 4 bases and J by 5 bases, with 15 bases between the two germline ends. Germline CDR1 reads SGHDN; CDR2 reads FVKESK. CDR3 sequence (DNA): TGTGCCAGCAGCCCGGTTAGTGATGGAAACAATGAGCAGTTCTTC. Amino acid sequence: CASSPVSDGNNEQFF.

The chain employs TRBV7-9 and TRBJ2-3; 11 positions agree with TRBD2. CDR1 is SEHNR and CDR2 is FQNEAQ in the germline V gene (reference sequence). J lost 0 bases, V lost 5 bases, and 4 bases had no gene match. This CDR3 has 16 residues. The DNA of the CDR3 is TGTGCCAGCAGCCGCGGGACTAGCGGTAGCACAGATACGCAGTATTTT. It yields the protein CASSRGTSGSTDTQYF. Together with reference TRBV7-9 and TRBJ2-3, the CDR3 gives the full variable domain: DTGVSQNPRHKITKRGQNVTFRCDPISEHNRLYWYRQTLGQGPEFLTYFQNEAQLEKSRLLSDRFSAERPKGSFSTLEIQRTEQGDSAMYLCASSRGTSGSTDTQYFGPGTRLTVL.

This chain's CDR3 is CASSPAGGESYNEQFF. The CDR3 DNA sequence: TGTGCCAGCAGTCCGGCGGGGGGGGAAAGTTACAATGAGCAGTTCTTC. This chain links TRBV6-6 with TRBJ2-1, with 9 bases identical to TRBD2. Germline lookup yields CDR1 MNHNY and CDR2 SVGAGI (reference sequence). CDR3 length: 16 amino acids. The ends lost 5 bases at V and 4 bases at J; junction bases unmatched: 9.

In this sample, this clone turned up a few times. The chain combines TRBV7-9 with TRBJ2-7; D is possibly TRBD2 (6 bases). CDR3 length: 11 amino acids. V dropped 8 bases and J dropped 2 bases, with 7 bases sitting between them. Per the germline V gene, CDR1 is SEHNR and CDR2 is FQNEAQ (reference sequence). Written as DNA, the CDR3 is TGTGCCAGCGGAGGGGCCTACGAGCAGTACTTC. Residues: CASGGAYEQYF.

The CDR3: CASSLAETSGTDTQYF. CDR3 nucleotide sequence: TGTGCCAGCAGCTTAGCGGAGACTAGCGGCACAGATACGCAGTATTTT. The V and J genes are TRBV7-2 and TRBJ2-3; 8 nucleotides line up with TRBD2. With 0 bases clipped from V and 1 base from J, the junction kept 3 bases outside the gene matches. The V gene's germline CDR1 is SGHTA and CDR2 FQGNSA. CDR3 length: 16 amino acids.

V usage is TRBV15 and J usage is TRBJ1-2, with TRBD1 matching 9 bases. V gave up 5 bases and J gave up 0 bases; unmatched junction bases: 4. Germline-derived CDR1 and CDR2 are LNHNV and YYDKDF (reference sequence). The CDR3 has 15 residues. CDR3 amino acids: CATSRDRDPNYGYTF. For the CDR3, the DNA is TGTGCCACCAGCCGGGACAGGGACCCTAACTATGGCTACACCTTC.

The chain has TRBV7-8 and TRBJ2-2; D ambiguous. The germline V gene has CDR1 SGHVS and CDR2 FQNEAQ. Trimming removed 5 bases from V and 1 base from J, with 5 bases in between. This CDR3 region has 13 residues. CDR3 in DNA: TGTGCCAGCAGCGCAAAGAACACCGGGGAGCTGTTTTTT. Translation gives CASSAKNTGELFF. Full variable domain (rest looked up from reference TRBV7-8 and TRBJ2-2): GAGVSQSPRYKVAKRGQDVALRCDPISGHVSLFWYQQALGQGPEFLTYFQNEAQLDKSGLPSDRFFAERPEGSVSTLKIQRTQQEDSAVYLCASSAKNTGELFFGEGSRLTVL.

V is TRBV9 and J is TRBJ1-1; no reliable D call. CDR1 is SGDLS, CDR2 YYNGEE, per germline. The CDR3 extends over 14 amino acids. V lost 2 bases and J lost 3, with 11 bases in between. CDR3 protein: CASSVTQADTEAFF. The CDR3 DNA reads TGTGCCAGCAGCGTTACTCAGGCGGACACTGAAGCTTTCTTT. The whole variable domain, filled in from reference TRBV9 and TRBJ1-1, reads DSGVTQTPKHLITATGQRVTLRCSPRSGDLSVYWYQQSLDQGLQFLIQYYNGEERAKGNILERFSAQQFPDLHSELNLSSLELGDSALYFCASSVTQADTEAFFGQGTRLTVV.

This clone was picked up a small number of times. The V call is TRBV7-9, the J call TRBJ1-4; 7 bases match TRBD1. V was pared by 4 bases and J by 3 bases, with 8 bases of the junction left unmatched. The CDR3 length is 16 residues. Germline V CDR1 and CDR2: SEHNR, FQNEAQ (reference sequence). The CDR3 sequence is CASSSGTTGSNEKLFF. The CDR3 nucleotides read TGTGCCAGCAGCTCCGGCACGACAGGGTCTAATGAAAAACTGTTTTTT.